This T cell receptor (beta chain) was sequenced for a study of blood T cell repertoires in COVID-19. The overall study: The study drew acute and convalescent COVID-19 samples from the United States, Italy and Spain. T cells, B-cell-depleted T cells, or PBMCs supplied cDNA or gDNA.

Original data processing: Reference gene primer amplification in the assay estimated nucleated cell counts. This table comes from immunoSEQ multiplex PCR, and its TCRdb copy is limited to in-frame clones, with some not included. Clone size and V and J calls were adopted from that table, with D and trimming inferred from the DNA. The repertoire includes around 130,000 clones, about 89% of them detected once, and roughly 18% sits in the top ten. There are 12 residues in the CDR3. Germline V gene sequence: CDR1 SNHLY, CDR2 FYNNEI. The V and J ends lost 4 bases and 10 bases respectively, with 11 bases between them.

The sequence came from a man aged 45 to 65 with active or convalescent COVID-19. The chain links TRBV2 to TRBJ1-5; D gene uncertain. The sequencing input was peripheral blood. The CDR3 nucleotides read TGTGCCAGCAGTGGGGAGGCAGGACCCCAGCATTTT. This translates into CASSGEAGPQHF. Complete variable domain (other parts from reference TRBV2 and TRBJ1-5): EPEVTQTPSHQVTQMGQEVILRCVPISNHLYFYWYRQILGQKVEFLVSFYNNEISEKSEIFDDQFSVERPDGSNFTLKIRSTKLEDSAMYFCASSGEAGPQHFGDGTRLSIL.